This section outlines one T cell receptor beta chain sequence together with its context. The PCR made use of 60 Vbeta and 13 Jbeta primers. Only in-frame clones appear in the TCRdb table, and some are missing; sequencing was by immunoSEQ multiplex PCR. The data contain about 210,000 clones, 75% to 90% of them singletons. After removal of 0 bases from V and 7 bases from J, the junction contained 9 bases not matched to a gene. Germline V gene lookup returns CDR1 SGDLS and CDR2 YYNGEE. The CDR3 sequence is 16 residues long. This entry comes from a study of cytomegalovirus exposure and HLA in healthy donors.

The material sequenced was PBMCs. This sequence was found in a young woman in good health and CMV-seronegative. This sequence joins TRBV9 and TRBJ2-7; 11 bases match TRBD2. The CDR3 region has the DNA TGTGCCAGCAGCGTAGGGCTAGCGGGAGGCCGACTGGAGCAGTACTTC. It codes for CASSVGLAGGRLEQYF.